This T cell receptor (beta chain) is from a study of T cell responses to AZD1222 COVID-19 vaccine. Assay used: immunoSEQ multiplex PCR; TCRdb lists only in-frame clones, some missing. The sample holds about 97,000 clones, 85% to 90% seen once. Concerning this clone itself: Its antigen is not known.

The study's findings and limits: Reports indicate that nearly half of spike-specific TCRs are directed at unmutated variant regions. There were vaccine-associated CD4 TCRs across spike, dominant at 160-218 and 743-854. The breadth and depth of Spike-specific TCRs increased once two AZD1222 doses had been given.

The TCR was taken from an adult in good health. Specimen: peripheral blood, collected on day 0 of AZD1222 vaccination.

CDR3 sequence: CASSPPGREQFF. The CDR3 DNA sequence: TGTGCCAGCAGTCCCCCCGGGAGGGAGCAGTTCTTC. The gene calls are TRBV28 and TRBJ2-1, with TRBD2 matching 7 bases. V lost 5 bases, J lost 10 bases, and 5 bases stayed unmatched. CDR1 is MDHEN, CDR2 SYDVKM, per germline. The CDR3 totals 12 residues.